This T cell receptor beta chain was obtained from a study of CD8 T cells in Susac syndrome. The germline V gene has CDR1 DFQATT and CDR2 SNEGSKA (reference sequence). Germline trimming cut 4 bases from V and 7 bases from J; bases unmatched to any gene: 14. This CDR3 is built from 15 residues. Reverse transcription of roughly 0.45 to 1 ug RNA used random hexamers. MiXCR, run by TCRdb on the immunoSEQ multiplex PCR reads, gives a single entry per CDR3 protein. The repertoire has about 200,000 distinct CDR3 sequences, more than 85% of them found once; the top ten carry about 0.08%. This receptor was taken from a human donor with multiple sclerosis. Sequencing was carried out using CD4+ T cells from PBMCs. The chain recombines TRBV20-1 with TRBJ1-2, with 8 bases lining up with TRBD1. CDR3 sequence: CSATGVPGQDSGYTF. DNA for the CDR3: TGCAGTGCTACTGGAGTCCCGGGACAGGATAGTGGCTACACCTTC.